The sequence of this T cell receptor beta chain was determined in a study of OX40 agonist ivuxolimab in advanced cancers. About this clone itself: Antigen unknown.

Regarding the study as a whole: At doses 0.1 to 3.0 mg/kg, CD4+ and CD8+ clones expanded.

TCRdb's copy holds only in-frame clones and misses some; the assay was immunoSEQ multiplex PCR. The table shows 60,000 to 80,000 clones, with roughly 81% occurring only once. The length of the CDR3 is 15 residues. With 2 bases removed from V and 2 bases from J, the gap between germline ends came to 13 bases. Germline V CDR1 and CDR2: GTSNPN, SVGIG (reference sequence). The material was CD4+ or CD8+ T cells sorted from blood, obtained in a trial of the OX40 agonist ivuxolimab. The V gene is TRBV30, the J gene TRBJ2-1; perhaps TRBD1 as D (6 bases). The receptor comes from an adult with an advanced solid tumor such as melanoma, head and neck, liver or kidney cancer. This chain's CDR3 is CAWSRGDNPYNEQFF. As DNA, the CDR3 is TGTGCCTGGAGTAGAGGGGACAACCCCTACAATGAGCAGTTCTTC.